This T cell receptor beta chain was recorded in a study of CD8+ T cells in alopecia areata. RNA extraction and reverse transcription yielded cDNA as sequencing template. Sequencing used immunoSEQ multiplex PCR; TCRdb keeps in-frame clones, though not all of them. The sample contains over 50,000 clones, approximately 43% of which appear only once. Study-wide results and caveats: It was lesional scalp, especially alopecia totalis/universalis, that showed higher clonality than normal scalp.

Investigators sorted PBMCs to obtain both CD4+ and CD8+ T cells. This clone was seen repeatedly, ten times or more. No antigen is known for it. Losses at the gene ends were 6 bases for V and 2 bases for J; bases not matched to a gene: 9. Germline V lookup: CDR1 SEHNR, CDR2 FQNEAQ (reference sequence). The CDR3 contains 16 residues. The chain joins TRBV7-9 to TRBJ2-4, with 8 bases that match TRBD2. Source: CD8+ T cells sorted from blood, taken at week 0. This clonotype was sampled from a human donor with alopecia areata. CDR3 coding DNA: TGTGCCAGCAGGGGGAGCGGGAGTGGAACCAAAAACATTCAGTACTTC. Translation gives CASRGSGSGTKNIQYF.